This T cell receptor beta chain was identified in a study of CD8 T cells in ankylosing spondylitis. Trimming took off 9 bases at V and 0 bases at J, with 9 bases between the two ends. This CDR3 is built from 12 residues. Germline V lookup: CDR1 SNHLY, CDR2 FYNNEI. Notes on the study in general: Reports say disease-linked clones showed up significantly more in matched ankylosing spondylitis synovial fluid. Prior literature has documented some motif variants in synovial fluid and blood from reactive arthritis. A TCR beta motif made of fewer than ten highly homologous variants seemed typical of ankylosing spondylitis blood.

Scientists made TCR beta libraries using quantitative 5'-RACE with molecular barcodes. TCRdb reanalysed the 5' RACE reads using MiXCR and keeps one entry per CDR3 protein. This table has 200,000 to 250,000 distinct CDR3 sequences, about 7.3% appearing once. This clonotype was counted a few times. Antigen: not known. V usage is TRBV2 and J usage is TRBJ2-7, with D tentatively TRBD1 (5 bases). The sequencing sample was made of blood, either unsorted or a sorted T cell fraction (not recorded which). The sequence came from a male donor with ankylosing spondylitis. The CDR3 DNA reads TGTGCCAGTATACAGGACTCCTACGAGCAGTACTTC. Translated: CASIQDSYEQYF.